This TCR beta chain was profiled in a study of OX40 agonist ivuxolimab in advanced cancers. Overall study context: There were three patients with partial responses, one having hepatocellular carcinoma and two cutaneous melanoma.

Peripheral blood came from all dose cohorts at three timepoints. V was clipped by 6 bases and J by 4 bases, with 13 bases between them. CDR3 length: 13 residues. Germline lookup yields CDR1 PRHDT and CDR2 FYEKMQ (reference sequence). Clones were read by immunoSEQ multiplex PCR, and TCRdb kept only the in-frame ones, dropping some. The data hold approximately 37,000 clones, with under 85% observed a single time. V is TRBV13 and J is TRBJ2-7; the D call may be TRBD1 or TRBD2 (5 bases each). Specimen: CD4+ or CD8+ T cells sorted from blood, collected in a trial of the OX40 agonist ivuxolimab. This receptor was obtained from an adult with an advanced solid tumor such as melanoma, head and neck, liver or kidney cancer. Here the CDR3 DNA reads TGTGCCAGCAGTCGGGACGGAAGATACGAGCAGTACTTC. Protein sequence: CASSRDGRYEQYF.